The entry below gives a single TCR beta chain sequence along with its context. TCRdb's copy holds only in-frame clones and misses some; the assay was immunoSEQ multiplex PCR. Here the sample spans about 320,000 clones, 75% to 90% being singletons. The data derive from a study of blood T cell repertoires in COVID-19. This study enrolled people aged 18 to 89 from 24 US geographic areas. Participants had their cohort set by participant-reported clinical history. V gave up 5 bases and J gave up 1 base; unmatched junction bases: 14. CDR1 is SGHTA, CDR2 FQGTGA, per germline. The CDR3 has 19 residues. The chain is built from TRBV7-3 and TRBJ2-6, with 7 positions matching TRBD1. Sequenced material: PBMCs or T cells enriched from blood (not recorded which). This TCR was sampled from a woman aged 25 to 39 who had been exposed to COVID-19. The CDR3 protein is CASSPRGNPPPSGANVLTF. CDR3 sequence (DNA): TGTGCCAGCAGCCCCAGGGGGAATCCGCCCCCATCTGGGGCCAACGTCCTGACTTTC.